A selection of T cell receptor beta chains follows, all from one sample in a study of shared clonotypes between healthy human individuals. The repertoire was sequenced with immunoSEQ multiplex PCR; TCRdb's copy has only in-frame clones and lacks some. The data show about 1.1 million clones, 70% to 85% seen once. The sequenced sample was memory CD4+ T cells from PBMCs. The receptors shown here come from a man between 18 and 29 years old in good health. Some clones in this sample may be carry-over from other donors' samples. CDR3s include the opening cysteine and the closing phenylalanine or tryptophan. D genes are given only for firm matches.

TRBV5-1	TRBJ2-7	TRBD1	CASSRYRQGRPYEQYF
TRBV28	TRBJ1-2	-	CASTAMTGGYTF
TRBV7-2	TRBJ2-3	-	CASSSQGGLADTQYF
TRBV5-1	TRBJ1-1	-	CASSYVGEVTEAFF
TRBV28	TRBJ1-3	-	CASWTSPSGNTIYF
TRBV5-1	TRBJ1-2	TRBD1	CASSLDYGTEDGYTF
TRBV29-1	TRBJ2-2	-	CSVAPGGMNTGELFF
TRBV7-8	TRBJ2-7	-	CASSLGPIYEQYF
TRBV6-1	TRBJ2-7	-	CASSERGSLYEQYF
TRBV5-4	TRBJ2-7	-	CASSPDLYEQYF
TRBV6-6	TRBJ2-1	-	CASQTPAGPLNEQFF
TRBV7-2	TRBJ2-1	-	CASSFYDREQFF
TRBV18	TRBJ1-2	TRBD1	CASSPQGQGYGYTF
TRBV20-1	TRBJ2-5	-	CSASFRETQYF
TRBV28	TRBJ2-7	-	CASSFSGGTAYEQYF
TRBV6-1	TRBJ2-3	-	CAISPRPGSDTQYF
TRBV6-5	TRBJ2-7	-	CASSYSIGSYEQYF
TRBV28	TRBJ2-6	-	CASRVTGANVLTF
TRBV7-9	TRBJ1-1	-	CASSGGRTEAFF
TRBV5-5	TRBJ1-2	-	CASSSWTADPSGYTF
TRBV5-1	TRBJ2-3	TRBD1	CASSSGQGKSDTQYF
TRBV11-2	TRBJ2-6	-	CASSKTRGAGANVLTF
TRBV1	TRBJ1-5	-	CTSSQDRQKGNQPQHF
TRBV30	TRBJ1-1	-	CARALTSGATEAFF
TRBV7-9	TRBJ1-3	-	CASSSLRGGLGNTIYF
TRBV2	TRBJ2-5	-	CASRAPGHSAETQYF
TRBV6-1	TRBJ1-5	-	CASSEVANQPQHF
TRBV10-1	TRBJ2-3	-	CASSRTATDTQYF
TRBV19	TRBJ2-2	TRBD2	CASSGTSGNNANTGELFF
TRBV5-1	TRBJ1-5	-	CASSLGTGNQPQHF